This T cell receptor beta chain was documented in a study of a mutant IDH1 vaccine in newly diagnosed glioma. For the study at large: Vaccine dosing followed radiotherapy by 4-6 weeks, or accompanied temozolomide cycles.

Produced via immunoSEQ multiplex PCR; TCRdb's table is partial and in-frame only. The sample carries about 90,000 clones, 85% to 90% recorded once. As to this clone: Antigen unknown.

Time point here: week 47, end of study. Every vaccine dose comprised 300 ug of mutant IDH1 20-mer peptide plus topical imiquimod. The donors' diagnosis was new WHO grade 3 or 4 astrocytoma that was IDH1-mutant and ATRX-lost. Between the trimmed V and J ends, which lost 0 bases and 6 bases, there was a span of 16 bases. The germline gives CDR1 SGHVS, CDR2 FQNEAQ. The CDR3 loop spans 16 amino acids. Sequencing used PBMCs, obtained from a glioma patient whose treatment included an IDH1 peptide vaccine. The chain joins TRBV7-8 to TRBJ2-3; TRBD2 might be the D (6 bases). This receptor was taken from a woman aged 45 to 65 with glioma. This CDR3 is CASSLARAREADTQYF. The CDR3 nucleotides are TGTGCCAGCAGCTTAGCGCGGGCTAGGGAGGCGGATACGCAGTATTTT.